This T cell receptor (beta chain) was recorded in a study of shared clonotypes between healthy human individuals. Whole-study context: The study enrolled a couple of women and a few men aged 18 to 49.

Sorted-subset replicate PCR reactions contained roughly 200 ng DNA, corresponding to about 30,000 T cell genomes. Authors' analysis steps: ImmunoSEQ gave junction-only sequences without quality scores, so filtering differed. Data came from immunoSEQ multiplex PCR; TCRdb stores just in-frame clones and leaves some out. That table supplies the V and J calls and clone size; D and trimming were determined from the DNA. This sample has 2 million to 3 million clones, with 90% to 95% found just once. In this sample, this clone turned up once. The antigen is unknown. The CDR3 runs 13 residues. Germline loops: CDR1 SGHTA, CDR2 FQGNSA. Between the trimmed V and J ends, which lost 5 bases and 5 bases, there was a span of 10 bases. Study-wide results and caveats: As a rule, naive subsets had a larger estimated richness than memory subsets.

This TCR came from a man aged 18-30 years in good health. The chain combines TRBV7-2 with TRBJ1-5, with D hard to call. Specimen: naive CD4+ T cells sorted from blood. Subset in this sample: CD45RA+ positively selected. CDR3 DNA: TGTGCCAGCAGCATCTGGACGGATCAGCCCCAGCATTTT. Translated, it gives CASSIWTDQPQHF.